These 26 T cell receptor beta chains came from one sample sequenced in a study of cytomegalovirus exposure and HLA in healthy donors. Use of 60 Vbeta and 13 Jbeta primers characterized the PCR. Method: immunoSEQ multiplex PCR; TCRdb's copy keeps in-frame clones and lacks some. The profile shows about 130,000 clones, about four fifths of them singletons. Material for sequencing was PBMCs. The source is a woman between 40 and 50 years old in good health and CMV-seropositive.

Remarks on this clone: One end of the junction does not line up with germline, which may come from a read error. The chain carries TRBV29-1 and TRBJ1-2, with TRBD1 matching 11 bases. Germline-derived CDR1 and CDR2 are SQVTM and ANQGSEA. The CDR3 has 14 residues. The CDR3: CSVAPGQGALGHTF. Written as DNA, the CDR3 is TGCAGCGTGGCGCCCGGACAGGGGGCTCTTGGCCACACCTTC.

V and J are TRBV6-1 and TRBJ1-1, with TRBD1 as a possible D gene (6 bases). Per the germline V gene, CDR1 is MNHNS and CDR2 is SASEGT. Trimming cost V 5 bases and J 1 base, with 14 bases left between them. The CDR3 is 15 residues long. CDR3 residues: CASSTSTGGNTEAFF. In DNA form, the CDR3 reads TGTGCCAGCAGTACATCGACAGGCGGGAACACTGAAGCTTTCTTT.

This clone has a handful of counts. The chain couples TRBV10-3 to TRBJ2-3; maybe TRBD1 (5 bases). From germline, CDR1 is ENHRY and CDR2 SYGVKD. Trimming shortened V by 2 bases and J by 2 bases, and 8 bases separated the two germline ends. The CDR3 is 14 residues long. This CDR3 is CAISEDSYTDTQYF. As DNA, the CDR3 is TGTGCCATCAGTGAGGACAGTTACACAGATACGCAGTATTTT.

The J gene is TRBJ2-1, the V gene TRBV9; TRBD2 agrees at 7 bases. Germline V lookup: CDR1 SGDLS, CDR2 YYNGEE. After removal of 4 bases from V and 9 bases from J, the junction contained 10 bases not matched to a gene. This CDR3 spans 14 amino acids. CDR3 loop: CASSSPAGDGEQFF. The CDR3 coding sequence is TGTGCCAGCAGCTCCCCGGCGGGAGACGGTGAGCAGTTCTTC.

The V gene is TRBV7-2, the J gene TRBJ2-2; D unclear. The CDR3 is made up of 13 amino acids. Germline CDR1 is SGHTA and CDR2 is FQGNSA. V was cut by 4 bases and J by 8 bases, with 11 bases left in between. In DNA form, the CDR3 reads TGTGCCAGCAGCTCAACATTCAGGGGGGAGCTGTTTTTT. This sequence encodes CASSSTFRGELFF.

The chain joins TRBV5-4 to TRBJ2-1; 11 positions match TRBD2. Germline V lookup: CDR1 SGHNT, CDR2 YYREEE (reference sequence). J was trimmed by 8 bases and V by 0 bases; bases with no gene match: 7. The CDR3 is 16 residues long. This CDR3 is CASSLGGLAARDEQFF. CDR3 nucleotides: TGTGCCAGCAGCTTGGGGGGACTAGCGGCGAGGGATGAGCAGTTCTTC.

The rearrangement joins TRBV7-6 to TRBJ1-3, with TRBD1 matching 7 bases. V was clipped by 5 bases and J by 2 bases; unmatched bases: 9. The CDR3 length is 16 residues. Germline V gene sequence: CDR1 SGHVS, CDR2 FNYEAQ. CDR3 bases: TGTGCCAGCAGCACCTGGGACAGTCAGACTGGAAACACCATATATTTT. It encodes CASSTWDSQTGNTIYF.

The V and J genes are TRBV7-6 and TRBJ2-5; D call uncertain. Germline assignment: CDR1 SGHVS and CDR2 FNYEAQ. CDR3 length: 14 residues. The V end was cut by 5 bases, the J end by 3 bases, with 13 bases between. The CDR3 DNA reads as TGTGCCAGCAGCCAACTTGCTTTTAAAGAGACCCAGTACTTC. Translated, it gives CASSQLAFKETQYF.

CDR3 nucleotide sequence: TGTGCCAGCAGTGAAGCGAGGGCTAGCGGTAGCACAGATACGCAGTATTTT. Residues: CASSEARASGSTDTQYF. This sequence joins TRBV6-1 and TRBJ2-3; 7 nucleotides match TRBD2. J gave up 0 bases and V 0 bases, and 6 bases lay outside the gene matches. The germline gives CDR1 MNHNS, CDR2 SASEGT. The CDR3 contains 17 residues.

The chain joins TRBV6-5 to TRBJ1-1; possibly TRBD1 for D (5 bases). The CDR3 covers 13 residues. Per the germline V gene, CDR1 is MNHEY and CDR2 is SVGAGI. Trimming took off 4 bases at V and 3 bases at J, with 9 bases between the two ends. CDR3 sequence reads: CASSSGRDTEAFF. CDR3 sequence (DNA): TGTGCCAGCAGTTCAGGGAGGGACACTGAAGCTTTCTTT.

The chain links TRBV27 to TRBJ2-7; possible D gene TRBD1, 6 bases. V was clipped by 4 bases and J by 0 bases, with 13 bases between them. Germline V CDR1 and CDR2: MNHEY, SMNVEV (reference sequence). The CDR3 sequence is 15 residues long. The CDR3 coding sequence is TGTGCCAGCAGTTCACCGGGACAAGACTCCTACGAGCAGTACTTC. It is translated as CASSSPGQDSYEQYF.

The chain recombines TRBV9 with TRBJ1-2; D is undetermined. The V end lost 1 base, the J end lost 2 bases, and 15 bases lay between the germline ends. The CDR3 totals 16 residues. The germline CDR1 and CDR2 sequences are SGDLS and YYNGEE. CDR3 bases: TGTGCCAGCAGCGTAAACAGTGAAAAATTAAACTATGGCTACACCTTC. The encoded protein is CASSVNSEKLNYGYTF.

This clone was seen more than once but under ten times. The chain has TRBV28 and TRBJ1-2; TRBD1 is a possible D gene (6 bases). V lost 8 bases to trimming and J lost 4 bases, with 20 bases between them. The CDR3 is made up of 15 amino acids. The germline gives CDR1 MDHEN, CDR2 SYDVKM. CDR3 amino acids: CASQVTGVEAYGYTF. The DNA of the CDR3 is TGTGCCAGCCAGGTGACAGGTGTCGAAGCCTATGGCTACACCTTC.

The genes are TRBV18 and TRBJ2-4; 7 bases match TRBD1. The CDR3 runs 14 residues. J was trimmed by 6 bases and V by 0 bases; bases with no gene match: 2. Germline CDR1 and CDR2: KGHSH and LQKENI. Written as DNA, the CDR3 is TGTGCCAGCTCACCACCAGGGGGCGCAAACATTCAGTACTTC. As protein: CASSPPGGANIQYF.

The V gene is TRBV10-1, the J gene TRBJ2-1; 7 bases are a match to TRBD2. Germline lookup yields CDR1 WNHNN and CDR2 SYGVQD (reference sequence). This CDR3 comprises 13 residues. V was clipped by 4 bases and J by 10 bases; unmatched bases: 7. CDR3 loop: CASSVTSPGEQFF. The DNA for the CDR3 is TGCGCCAGCAGTGTGACTAGCCCTGGGGAGCAGTTCTTC.

The rearrangement joins TRBV5-6 to TRBJ1-2; unclear D gene. V lost 0 bases to trimming and J lost 0 bases, with 9 bases between them. The germline V gene has CDR1 SGHDT and CDR2 YYEEEE. The CDR3 contains 15 residues. The CDR3 loop reads CASSLGQFANYGYTF. CDR3 in DNA: TGTGCCAGCAGCTTGGGTCAGTTCGCTAACTATGGCTACACCTTC.

This chain links TRBV9 with TRBJ1-1; D unresolved. This CDR3 contains 14 residues. The V gene lost 4 bases and the J gene lost 1 base, with 11 bases spanning the gap. Looked up from germline, CDR1 is SGDLS and CDR2 is YYNGEE. CDR3 bases: TGTGCCAGCAGCTCCTCCGGGAGGAACACTGAAGCTTTCTTT. Amino acid sequence: CASSSSGRNTEAFF.

The V gene is TRBV6-5, the J gene TRBJ1-1; TRBD1 might be the D (6 bases). V was trimmed by 0 bases and J by 1 base, leaving 6 bases between them. The CDR3 has 14 residues. Germline V gene lookup returns CDR1 MNHEY and CDR2 SVGAGI. The CDR3, as DNA: TGTGCCAGCAGTTACTCACAGGGGAACACTGAAGCTTTCTTT. It codes for CASSYSQGNTEAFF.

The V gene is TRBV7-3, the J gene TRBJ1-5; weak D call: TRBD1 (6 bases). Germline lookup yields CDR1 SGHTA and CDR2 FQGTGA. The length of the CDR3 is 13 residues. Trimming pared 6 bases from V and 7 bases from J, leaving 13 bases between. CDR3 sequence reads: CASSQQGRQPQHF. The CDR3 nucleotides are TGTGCCAGCAGTCAGCAGGGGCGCCAGCCCCAGCATTTT.

The CDR3 sequence is CATSRDFLGQGYEQYF. The CDR3, as DNA: TGTGCCACCAGCAGAGATTTCCTGGGACAGGGCTACGAGCAGTACTTC. This rearrangement joins TRBV15 to TRBJ2-7; TRBD1 matches 9 bases. The CDR3 is made up of 16 amino acids. In germline, CDR1 is LNHNV, CDR2 YYDKDF (reference sequence). With V trimmed by 0 bases and J by 3 bases, 6 bases remained unmatched.

V usage is TRBV7-6 and J usage is TRBJ1-5; the match to TRBD1 covers 9 bases. This CDR3 has 20 residues. J was trimmed by 3 bases and V by 5 bases; bases with no gene match: 20. Germline-derived CDR1 and CDR2 are SGHVS and FNYEAQ. Here the CDR3 DNA reads TGTGCCAGCAGCCTAAACGCGGGGACAGGGTTAAGCGTCCTCAATCAGCCCCAGCATTTT. It translates to CASSLNAGTGLSVLNQPQHF.

This chain connects TRBV4-3 to TRBJ1-1; D is uncertain. The germline V and J ends were trimmed by 0 bases and 2 bases, with 10 bases remaining between them. Germline V gene data show CDR1 as LGHNA and CDR2 as YSLEER. The CDR3 sequence is 15 residues long. The CDR3: CASSQDPRPNTEAFF. CDR3 DNA: TGCGCCAGCAGCCAAGACCCTAGACCAAACACTGAAGCTTTCTTT.

The J gene is TRBJ1-5, the V gene TRBV19; possibly TRBD1 for D (6 bases). Germline values: CDR1 LNHDA, CDR2 SQIVND (reference sequence). V was trimmed by 9 bases and J by 7 bases, leaving 19 bases between them. The CDR3 has 14 residues. In DNA, the CDR3 is TGTGCCAGCCAGGCAACAGGGCGATTGCAGCCCCAGCATTTT. Its protein is CASQATGRLQPQHF.

The V and J genes are TRBV29-1 and TRBJ1-2; D not certain. Germline CDR1 SQVTM, CDR2 ANQGSEA. V dropped 1 base and J dropped 6 bases, with 18 bases sitting between them. The CDR3 is 15 residues long. CDR3 residues: CSVEAPGNIPDGYTF. For the CDR3, the DNA is TGCAGCGTTGAAGCTCCCGGGAACATCCCTGATGGCTACACCTTC.

The genes are TRBV7-9 and TRBJ2-7, with a possible D match to TRBD1 (5 bases). Trimming stripped 5 bases from V and 4 bases from J, with 12 bases between. Germline lookup yields CDR1 SEHNR and CDR2 FQNEAQ (reference sequence). This CDR3 is 13 amino acids long. CDR3 sequence: CASSVTEGYEQYF. Written as DNA, the CDR3 is TGTGCCAGCAGCGTGACAGAAGGATACGAGCAGTACTTC.

This chain uses TRBV11-2 with TRBJ1-1; D call uncertain. Trimming shortened V by 1 base and J by 4 bases, and 7 bases separated the two germline ends. CDR3 length: 13 amino acids. Germline CDR1 and CDR2: SGHAT and FQNNGV. The CDR3 reads CASSLGPGTEAFF. The CDR3 DNA reads as TGTGCCAGCAGCTTAGGCCCGGGCACTGAAGCTTTCTTT.